This record concerns one T cell receptor (beta chain) sequence. The sample originates from a study of blood T cell repertoires in COVID-19. Study overall: Italy, Spain and the United States were the sources of the convalescent and acute COVID-19 samples. T cells, B-cell-depleted T cells, or PBMCs supplied cDNA or gDNA.

The CDR3 loop spans 12 amino acids. The V end was cut by 5 bases, the J end by 4 bases, with 8 bases between. Study processing details: Amplification from reference gene primers served as the basis for estimated nucleated cell counts. The repertoire was sequenced with immunoSEQ multiplex PCR; TCRdb's copy has only in-frame clones and lacks some. From that table come the V and J calls and clone size; the DNA was used to work out D and trimming. The sample has 130,000 to 150,000 clones, around 87% seen once. Sequencing was performed on peripheral blood. The V and J genes are TRBV12-3 or TRBV12-4 and TRBJ1-2; no firm D call. The TCR sequence derives from a man aged 50-60 years who had recovered from COVID-19. CDR3 region: CASSTALYGYTF. CDR3 coding DNA: TGTGCCAGCAGTACAGCTCTCTATGGCTACACCTTC.